The 2 T cell receptor beta chains in this list originate from one sample, sequenced in a study of blood T cells in healthy people across ages. Sample-barcoded 5' priming and a J-beta primer mix drove a second PCR of roughly 7 to 11 cycles. TCRdb analysed the 5' RACE reads with MiXCR anew, one entry per CDR3 protein. The data hold about 1.5 million distinct CDR3 sequences, with roughly 40% observed a single time. Input material: blood. These TCRs come from a woman between 18 and 30 years old in good health.

This rearrangement joins TRBV6-6 to TRBJ2-7, with 8 bases lining up with TRBD2. Germline V CDR1 and CDR2: MNHNY, SVGAGI (reference sequence). The CDR3 is 14 residues long. J lost 4 bases, V lost 2 bases, and 4 bases had no gene match. This chain's CDR3 is CASSYGQRGYEQYF. CDR3 DNA: TGTGCCAGCAGTTACGGCCAGCGGGGGTACGAGCAGTACTTC.

This clonotype occurred many times. This chain links TRBV4-1 with TRBJ2-5, with D tentatively TRBD1 (6 bases). The CDR3 runs to 13 residues. Germline loops: CDR1 MGHRA, CDR2 YSYEKL. Between the trimmed V and J ends, which lost 3 bases and 4 bases, there was a span of 9 bases. The CDR3 loop reads CASSQGARETQYF. In nucleotides, the CDR3 is TGCGCCAGCAGCCAGGGGGCCAGAGAGACCCAGTACTTC.